The source of this TCR beta chain is a study of immune evolution from preneoplasia to lung adenocarcinoma. Study findings and constraints: Top clone share appeared to fall from AAH through AIS, MIA, adenocarcinoma.

Assay used: immunoSEQ multiplex PCR; TCRdb lists only in-frame clones, some missing. The sample lists 9,000 to 10,000 clones; around four fifths were seen once. Looked up from germline, CDR1 is ENHRY and CDR2 is SYGVKD. V was shortened by 4 bases and J by 4 bases, with 5 bases between the two germline ends. The length of the CDR3 is 11 residues. As regards this clone: Antigen unknown.

The chain links TRBV10-3 to TRBJ2-7; no reliable D call. This clonotype was sampled from a person between 65 and 80 years old with lung adenocarcinoma. Some clones in this sample may be carry-over from other donors' samples. Material: FFPE minimally invasive lung adenocarcinoma tissue. In DNA, the CDR3 is TGTGCCATCAGTGGAGCTTACGAGCAGTACTTC. As protein: CAISGAYEQYF.